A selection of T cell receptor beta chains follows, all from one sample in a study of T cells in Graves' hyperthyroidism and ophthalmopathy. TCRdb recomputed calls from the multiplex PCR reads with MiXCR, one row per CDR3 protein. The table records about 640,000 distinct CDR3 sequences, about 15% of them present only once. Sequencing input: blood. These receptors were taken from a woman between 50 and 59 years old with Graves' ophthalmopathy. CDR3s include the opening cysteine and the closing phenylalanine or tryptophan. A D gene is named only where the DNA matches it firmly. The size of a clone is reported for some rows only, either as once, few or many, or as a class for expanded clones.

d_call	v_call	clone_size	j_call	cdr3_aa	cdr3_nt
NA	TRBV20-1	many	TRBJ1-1	CSARDRRRVNTEAFF	TGCAGTGCTAGAGATCGGCGGAGGGTGAACACTGAAGCTTTCTTT
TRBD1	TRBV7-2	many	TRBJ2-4	CASSSDRGHINIQYF	TGTGCCAGCAGTTCGGACAGGGGGCATATAAACATTCAGTACTTC
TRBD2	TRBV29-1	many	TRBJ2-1	CSVPQTSGSWDEQFF	TGCAGCGTCCCCCAGACTAGCGGGAGTTGGGATGAGCAGTTCTTC
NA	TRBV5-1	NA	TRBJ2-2	CASSPGSGFTGELFF	TGCGCCAGCAGCCCGGGGTCCGGGTTTACCGGGGAGCTGTTTTTT
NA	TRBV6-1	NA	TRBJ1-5	CASRKYSNQPQHF	TGTGCCAGCAGGAAATATAGCAATCAGCCCCAGCATTTT
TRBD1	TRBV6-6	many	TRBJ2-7	CASSYRTGFGTSYEQYF	TGTGCCAGCAGTTACCGGACAGGGTTCGGGACGAGCTACGAGCAGTACTTC
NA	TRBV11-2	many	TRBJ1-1	CASSLDRHSEAFF	TGTGCCAGCAGCTTAGATCGACATAGTGAAGCTTTCTTT
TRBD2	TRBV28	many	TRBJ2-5	CASRGGLAWKETQYF	TGTGCCAGCAGGGGCGGACTAGCGTGGAAAGAGACCCAGTACTTC
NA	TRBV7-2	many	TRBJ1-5	CASREGIGGPQHF	TGTGCCAGCAGGGAAGGCATTGGCGGGCCCCAGCATTTT
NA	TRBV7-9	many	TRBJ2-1	CASSPLVGNGDEQFF	TGTGCCAGCAGCCCTCTTGTGGGGAACGGGGATGAGCAGTTCTTC
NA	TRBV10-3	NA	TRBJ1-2	CATKNYGYTF	TGTGCCACCAAAAACTATGGCTACACCTTC